The 10 T cell receptor beta chains below were found in one sample sequenced in a study of T cell changes during pregnancy in multiple sclerosis. Clones were read by immunoSEQ multiplex PCR, and TCRdb kept only the in-frame ones, dropping some. The sample gives 8,500 to 13,000 clones, around 88% of which show up once; approximately 5.1% is in the top ten. The sequences come from CD8+ T cells from peripheral blood mononuclear cells, collected in the first trimester of pregnancy. These receptors were collected from a female donor in good health, enrolled as a control in a pregnancy study.

This clone was found a few times. V is TRBV9 and J is TRBJ2-1, with unresolved D. CDR3 length: 13 amino acids. The V end lost 4 bases, the J end lost 5 bases, and 10 bases lay between the germline ends. The germline V gene has CDR1 SGDLS and CDR2 YYNGEE. The chain's CDR3 is CASSSEVNNEQFF. The CDR3 nucleotides read TGTGCCAGCAGCTCAGAAGTAAACAATGAGCAGTTCTTC.

This chain joins TRBV27 and TRBJ2-3; D gene unclear. CDR1 and CDR2 from the germline V gene are MNHEY and SMNVEV (reference sequence). This CDR3 contains 12 residues. V gave up 6 bases and J gave up 3 bases, with 7 bases separating them. The CDR3 bases are TGTGCCAGCAGGGGCCCTACAGATACGCAGTATTTT. Residues: CASRGPTDTQYF.

This chain links TRBV27 with TRBJ1-5; D is uncertain. CDR3 length: 13 amino acids. Trimming left V 2 bases short and J 7 bases short, with 9 bases between. Germline V gene sequence: CDR1 MNHEY, CDR2 SMNVEV (reference sequence). The CDR3 sequence: CASSLAPQQPQHF. The CDR3 region has the DNA TGTGCCAGCAGTTTAGCACCCCAGCAGCCCCAGCATTTT.

This clone was detected once. The J gene is TRBJ1-3, the V gene TRBV5-6; the D gene is possibly TRBD1 (5 bases). The CDR3 has 15 residues. Trimming cost V 0 bases and J 4 bases, with 11 bases left between them. The germline CDR1 and CDR2 sequences are SGHDT and YYEEEE. The CDR3 region is CASSLAGGVGNTIYF. CDR3 sequence (DNA): TGTGCCAGCAGCTTGGCCGGAGGGGTCGGAAACACCATATATTTT.

The chain recombines TRBV2 with TRBJ1-1; 8 bases agree with TRBD1. The V segment lost 3 bases and the J segment 12 bases; nucleotides outside the gene matches: 12. The CDR3 length is 14 residues. Germline V CDR1 and CDR2: SNHLY, FYNNEI. CDR3 nucleotides: TGTGCCAGCAGTGAGTCCGCCCGGGACAGGAGGACTTTCTTT. Protein sequence: CASSESARDRRTFF.

J is TRBJ2-2 and V is TRBV27, with TRBD2 matching 11 bases. J was trimmed by 3 bases and V by 6 bases; bases with no gene match: 6. The CDR3 length is 16 residues. Germline lookup yields CDR1 MNHEY and CDR2 SMNVEV (reference sequence). The CDR3 sequence: CASSPTSGGYTGELFF. Here the CDR3 DNA reads TGTGCCAGCAGCCCTACTAGCGGGGGTTACACCGGGGAGCTGTTTTTT.

The rearrangement joins TRBV27 to TRBJ2-3; D is unclear. V was shortened by 6 bases and J by 7 bases, with 8 bases between the two germline ends. The CDR3 totals 11 residues. Looked up from germline, CDR1 is MNHEY and CDR2 is SMNVEV (reference sequence). CDR3 sequence reads: CASRSLNTQYF. CDR3 sequence (DNA): TGTGCCAGCAGGAGCTTGAATACGCAGTATTTT.

CDR3 residues: CASSGQRGNTEAFF. In DNA, the CDR3 is TGTGCCAGCTCTGGTCAAAGGGGGAACACTGAAGCTTTCTTT. The chain uses TRBV19 and TRBJ1-1; TRBD1 is a possible D gene (5 bases). This CDR3 contains 14 residues. From germline, CDR1 is LNHDA and CDR2 SQIVND (reference sequence). The germline V and J ends were trimmed by 9 bases and 1 base, with 15 bases remaining between them.

This chain joins TRBV7-2 and TRBJ1-2; 8 bases line up with TRBD1. This CDR3 has 16 amino acids. Germline-derived CDR1 and CDR2 are SGHTA and FQGNSA. Trimming took 1 base from V and 7 from J; bases not matched to a gene: 11. CDR3 residues: CASSLDLGRGRSGYTF. The CDR3 DNA reads as TGTGCCAGCAGCTTAGATTTAGGCAGGGGGCGGTCTGGCTACACCTTC. Together with reference TRBV7-2 and TRBJ1-2, the CDR3 gives the full variable domain: GAGVSQSPSNKVTEKGKDVELRCDPISGHTALYWYRQSLGQGLEFLIYFQGNSAPDKSGLPSDRFSAERTGGSVSTLTIQRTQQEDSAVYLCASSLDLGRGRSGYTFGSGTRLTVV.

V and J are TRBV4-2 and TRBJ2-5; perhaps TRBD1 as D (7 bases). This CDR3 is built from 16 residues. V gave up 1 base and J gave up 7 bases, with 19 bases separating them. Germline V gives CDR1 LGHNA, CDR2 YNFKEQ. CDR3 sequence (DNA): TGTGCCAGCAGCCAAGTTTTGGAGGGGGCTGGCGGGACCCAGTACTTC. The encoded protein is CASSQVLEGAGGTQYF.